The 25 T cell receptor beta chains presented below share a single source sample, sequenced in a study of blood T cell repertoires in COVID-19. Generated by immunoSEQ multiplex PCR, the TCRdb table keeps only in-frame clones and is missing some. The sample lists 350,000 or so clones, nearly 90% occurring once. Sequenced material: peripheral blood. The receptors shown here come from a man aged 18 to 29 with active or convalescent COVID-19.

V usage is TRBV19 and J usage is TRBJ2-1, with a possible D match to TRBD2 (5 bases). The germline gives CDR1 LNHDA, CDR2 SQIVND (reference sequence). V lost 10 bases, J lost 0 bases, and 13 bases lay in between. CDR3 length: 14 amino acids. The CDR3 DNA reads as TGTGCCACCACAGACTACAGCTCCTACAATGAGCAGTTCTTC. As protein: CATTDYSSYNEQFF.

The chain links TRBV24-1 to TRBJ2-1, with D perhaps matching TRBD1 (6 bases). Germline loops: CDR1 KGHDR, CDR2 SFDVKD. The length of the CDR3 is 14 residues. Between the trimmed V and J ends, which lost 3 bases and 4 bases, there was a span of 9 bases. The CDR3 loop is CATSDIGTYNEQFF. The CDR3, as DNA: TGTGCCACCAGTGATATCGGGACATACAATGAGCAGTTCTTC.

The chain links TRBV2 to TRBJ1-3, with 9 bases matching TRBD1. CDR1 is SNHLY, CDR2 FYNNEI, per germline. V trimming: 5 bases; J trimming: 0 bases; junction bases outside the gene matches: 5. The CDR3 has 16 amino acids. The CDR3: CASSYGTGNSGNTIYF. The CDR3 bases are TGTGCCAGCAGTTATGGGACAGGGAACTCTGGAAACACCATATATTTT.

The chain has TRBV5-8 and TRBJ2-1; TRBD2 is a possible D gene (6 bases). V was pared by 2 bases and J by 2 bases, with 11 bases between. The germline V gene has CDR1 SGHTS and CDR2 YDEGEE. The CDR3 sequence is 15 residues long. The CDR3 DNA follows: TGTGCCAGCAGCTTTAAGGACTACCCCTACAATGAGCAGTTCTTC. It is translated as CASSFKDYPYNEQFF.

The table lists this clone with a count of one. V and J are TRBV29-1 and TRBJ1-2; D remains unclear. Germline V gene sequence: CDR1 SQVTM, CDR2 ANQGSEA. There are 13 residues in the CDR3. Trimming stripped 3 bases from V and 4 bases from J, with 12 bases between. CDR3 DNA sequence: TGCAGCGTTGAGTGGTCCGAGGGCTATGGCTACACCTTC. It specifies CSVEWSEGYGYTF. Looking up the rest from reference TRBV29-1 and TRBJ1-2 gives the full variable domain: SAVISQKPSRDICQRGTSLTIQCQVDSQVTMMFWYRQQPGQSLTLIATANQGSEATYESGFVIDKFPISRPNLTFSTLTVSNMSPEDSSIYLCSVEWSEGYGYTFGSGTRLTVV.

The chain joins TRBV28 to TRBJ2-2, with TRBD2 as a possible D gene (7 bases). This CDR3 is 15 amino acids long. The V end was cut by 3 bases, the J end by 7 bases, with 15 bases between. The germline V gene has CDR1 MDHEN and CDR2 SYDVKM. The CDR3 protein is CASSLRGGGNGELFF. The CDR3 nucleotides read TGTGCCAGCAGTTTGAGGGGGGGCGGCAACGGGGAGCTGTTTTTT.

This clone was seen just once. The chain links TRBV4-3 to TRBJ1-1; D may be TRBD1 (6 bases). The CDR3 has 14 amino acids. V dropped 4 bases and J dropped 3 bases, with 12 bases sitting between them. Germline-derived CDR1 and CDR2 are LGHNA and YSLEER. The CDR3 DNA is TGCGCCAGCAGCCTCGACAGGTCTTACACTGAAGCTTTCTTT. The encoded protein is CASSLDRSYTEAFF.

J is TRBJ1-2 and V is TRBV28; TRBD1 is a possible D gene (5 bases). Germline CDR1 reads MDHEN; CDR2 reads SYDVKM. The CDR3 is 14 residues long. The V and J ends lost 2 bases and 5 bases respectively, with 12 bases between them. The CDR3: CASSLDSPSYGYTF. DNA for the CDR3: TGTGCCAGCAGTTTAGACAGTCCCTCATATGGCTACACCTTC.

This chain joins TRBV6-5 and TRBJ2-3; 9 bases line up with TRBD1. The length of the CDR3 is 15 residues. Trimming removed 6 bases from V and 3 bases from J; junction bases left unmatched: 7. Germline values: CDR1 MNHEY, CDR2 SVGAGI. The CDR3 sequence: CASRGRDRVTDTQYF. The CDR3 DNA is TGTGCCAGCAGGGGCCGGGACAGGGTGACAGATACGCAGTATTTT.

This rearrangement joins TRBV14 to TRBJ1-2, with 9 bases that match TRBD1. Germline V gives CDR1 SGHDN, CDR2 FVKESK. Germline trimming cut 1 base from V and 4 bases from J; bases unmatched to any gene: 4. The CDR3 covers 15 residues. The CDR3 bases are TGTGCCAGCAGCCAAGGGGACAGGGCCGGCTATGGCTACACCTTC. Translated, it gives CASSQGDRAGYGYTF.

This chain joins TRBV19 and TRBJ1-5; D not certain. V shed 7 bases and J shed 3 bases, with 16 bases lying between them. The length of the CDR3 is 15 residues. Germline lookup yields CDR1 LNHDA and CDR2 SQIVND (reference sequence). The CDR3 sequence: CASTLYGSLNQPQHF. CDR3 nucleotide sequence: TGTGCCAGTACCCTCTACGGGTCGCTCAATCAGCCCCAGCATTTT.

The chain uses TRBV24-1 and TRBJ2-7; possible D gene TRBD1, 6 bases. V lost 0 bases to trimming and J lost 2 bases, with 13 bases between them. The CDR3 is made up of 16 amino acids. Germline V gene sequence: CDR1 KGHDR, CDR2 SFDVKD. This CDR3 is CATSDLGGGFPYEQYF. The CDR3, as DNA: TGTGCCACCAGTGATTTGGGTGGGGGCTTTCCCTACGAGCAGTACTTC.

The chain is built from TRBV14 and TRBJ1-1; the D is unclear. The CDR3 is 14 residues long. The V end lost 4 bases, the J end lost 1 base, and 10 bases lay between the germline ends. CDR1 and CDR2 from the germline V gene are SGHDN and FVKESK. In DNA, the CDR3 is TGTGCCAGCAGCCGAAGGAACAGGAACACTGAAGCTTTCTTT. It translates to CASSRRNRNTEAFF.

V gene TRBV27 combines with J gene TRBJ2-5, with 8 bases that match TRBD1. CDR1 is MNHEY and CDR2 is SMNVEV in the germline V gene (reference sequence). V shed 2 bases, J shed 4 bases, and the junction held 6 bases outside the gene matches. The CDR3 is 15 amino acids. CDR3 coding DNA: TGTGCCAGCAGTTTACAGGGGGCGCGAAGAGAGACCCAGTACTTC. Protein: CASSLQGARRETQYF.

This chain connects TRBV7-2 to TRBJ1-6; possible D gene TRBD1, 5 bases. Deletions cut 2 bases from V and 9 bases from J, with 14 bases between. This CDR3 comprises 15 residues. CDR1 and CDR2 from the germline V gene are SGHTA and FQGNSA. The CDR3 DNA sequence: TGTGCCAGCAGCTTATGGGGGGTTAGAGGTTCACCCCTCCACTTT. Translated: CASSLWGVRGSPLHF.

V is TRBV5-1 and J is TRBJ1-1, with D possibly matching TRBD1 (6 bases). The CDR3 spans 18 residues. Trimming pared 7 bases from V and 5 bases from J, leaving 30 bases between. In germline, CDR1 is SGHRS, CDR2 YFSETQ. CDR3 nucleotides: TGCGCCAGCTCGTCCCCCGGGACACCCGACCCCCGTTATACTGAAGCTTTCTTT. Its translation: CASSSPGTPDPRYTEAFF.

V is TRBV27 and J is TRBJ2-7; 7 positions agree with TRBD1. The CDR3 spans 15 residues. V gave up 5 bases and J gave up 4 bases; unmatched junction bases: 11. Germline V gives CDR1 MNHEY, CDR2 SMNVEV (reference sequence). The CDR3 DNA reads TGTGCCAGCAGTCTTGGAGACAGGGTGGGGTACGAGCAGTACTTC. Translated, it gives CASSLGDRVGYEQYF.

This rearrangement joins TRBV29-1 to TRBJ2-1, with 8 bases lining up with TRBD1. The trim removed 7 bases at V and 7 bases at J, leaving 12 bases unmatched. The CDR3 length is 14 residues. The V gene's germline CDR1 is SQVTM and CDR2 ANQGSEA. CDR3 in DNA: TGCAGCGGAGGAAGACAGGGGAACCTGAATGAGCAGTTCTTC. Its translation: CSGGRQGNLNEQFF.

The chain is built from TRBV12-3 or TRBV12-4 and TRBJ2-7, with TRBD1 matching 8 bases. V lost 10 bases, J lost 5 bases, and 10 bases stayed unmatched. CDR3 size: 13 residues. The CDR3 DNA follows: TGTGCCACCAAAGACAGGGGAAGGGACGAGCAGTACTTC. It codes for CATKDRGRDEQYF.

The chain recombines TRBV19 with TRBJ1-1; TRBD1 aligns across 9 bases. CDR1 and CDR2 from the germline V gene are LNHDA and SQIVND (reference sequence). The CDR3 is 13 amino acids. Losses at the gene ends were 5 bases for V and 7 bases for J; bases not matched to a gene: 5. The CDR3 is CASSSGQGIEAFF. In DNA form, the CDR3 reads TGTGCCAGTAGTTCGGGACAGGGTATTGAAGCTTTCTTT.

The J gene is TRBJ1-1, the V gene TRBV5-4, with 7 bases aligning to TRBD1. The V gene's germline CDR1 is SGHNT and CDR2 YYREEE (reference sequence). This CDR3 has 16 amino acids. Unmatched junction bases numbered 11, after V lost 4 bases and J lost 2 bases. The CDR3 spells CASSPTGTAANTEAFF. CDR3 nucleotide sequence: TGTGCCAGCAGCCCAACCGGGACAGCTGCCAACACTGAAGCTTTCTTT.

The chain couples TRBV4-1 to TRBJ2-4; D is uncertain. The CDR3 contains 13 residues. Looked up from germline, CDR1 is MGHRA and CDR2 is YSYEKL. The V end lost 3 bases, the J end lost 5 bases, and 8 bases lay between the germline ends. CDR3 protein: CASSQAQENIQYF. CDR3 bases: TGCGCCAGCAGCCAGGCTCAGGAAAACATTCAGTACTTC.

In nucleotides, the CDR3 is TGCGCCAGCAGCCAAGGCGGGTACGGTAGCGGGAGTTACGAGCAGTACTTC. It specifies CASSQGGYGSGSYEQYF. The chain is built from TRBV4-3 and TRBJ2-7; TRBD2 aligns across 9 bases. V shed 1 base, J shed 4 bases, and the junction held 11 bases outside the gene matches. From germline, CDR1 is LGHNA and CDR2 YSLEER. This CDR3 region has 17 residues.

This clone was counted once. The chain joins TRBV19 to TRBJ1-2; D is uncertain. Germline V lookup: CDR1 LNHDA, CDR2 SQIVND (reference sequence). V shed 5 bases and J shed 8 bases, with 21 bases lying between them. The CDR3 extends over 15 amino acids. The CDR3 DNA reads TGTGCCAGTAGTTCCGCCTCCGCGGGATCGGGGGGCTACACCTTC. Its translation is CASSSASAGSGGYTF. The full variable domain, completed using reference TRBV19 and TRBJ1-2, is DGGITQSPKYLFRKEGQNVTLSCEQNLNHDAMYWYRQDPGQGLRLIYYSQIVNDFQKGDIAEGYSVSREKKESFPLTVTSAQKNPTAFYLCASSSASAGSGGYTFGSGTRLTVV.

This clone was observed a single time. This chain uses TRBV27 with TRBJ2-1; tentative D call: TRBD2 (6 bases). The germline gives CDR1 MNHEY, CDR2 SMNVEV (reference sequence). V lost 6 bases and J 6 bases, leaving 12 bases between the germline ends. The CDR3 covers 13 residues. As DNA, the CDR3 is TGTGCCAGCAGATTGGGAGGCCGCAATGAGCAGTTCTTC. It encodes CASRLGGRNEQFF.